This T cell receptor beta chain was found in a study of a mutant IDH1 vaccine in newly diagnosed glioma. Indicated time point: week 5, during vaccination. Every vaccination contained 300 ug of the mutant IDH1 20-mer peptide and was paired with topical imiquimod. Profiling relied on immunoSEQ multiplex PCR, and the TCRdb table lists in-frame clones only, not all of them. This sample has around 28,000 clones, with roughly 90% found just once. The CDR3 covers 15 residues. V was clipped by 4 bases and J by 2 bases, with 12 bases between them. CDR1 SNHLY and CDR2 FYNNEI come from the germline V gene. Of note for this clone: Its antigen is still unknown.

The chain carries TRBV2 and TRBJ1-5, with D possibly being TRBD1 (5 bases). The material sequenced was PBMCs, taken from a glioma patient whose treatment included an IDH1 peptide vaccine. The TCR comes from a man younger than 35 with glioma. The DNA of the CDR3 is TGTGCCAGCAGTGTCGGGGCCCTGGGCAATCAGCCCCAGCATTTT. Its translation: CASSVGALGNQPQHF.